The 25 T cell receptor beta chains below all came from one sample that was sequenced in a study of neurological immune-mediated disorders. TCRdb called the 5' RACE reads again in MiXCR, with one record for every CDR3 protein. The sample includes 70,000 to 75,000 distinct CDR3 sequences, roughly an eighth seen only once; the top ten take around 4.3%. Sample time point: longitudinal time-point 1 (baseline). The sample taken for sequencing was PBMCs. The source is a female donor with HTLV-1-associated myelopathy (HAM/TSP).

The chain combines TRBV5-1 with TRBJ2-2; D is undetermined. Between the trimmed V and J ends, which lost 4 bases and 7 bases, there was a span of 11 bases. Germline V gene lookup returns CDR1 SGHRS and CDR2 YFSETQ. The CDR3 has 13 residues. The CDR3 protein is CASSNAGVGELFF. The CDR3 DNA reads as TGCGCCAGCAGCAATGCTGGAGTCGGGGAGCTGTTTTTT.

There are a few counts of this clonotype. V usage is TRBV12-3 or TRBV12-4 and J usage is TRBJ2-2, with unresolved D. Trimming cost V 7 bases and J 3 bases, with 15 bases left between them. The CDR3 sequence is 15 residues long. CDR3 amino acids: CASTYRTVDTGELFF. The CDR3 nucleotides read TGTGCCAGCACCTACAGAACAGTGGACACCGGGGAGCTGTTTTTT.

This clonotype has ten or more counts. V gene TRBV6-5 combines with J gene TRBJ2-4, with TRBD1 as a possible D gene (6 bases). This CDR3 spans 15 amino acids. The germline V and J ends were trimmed by 5 bases and 9 bases, with 20 bases remaining between them. CDR1 is MNHEY, CDR2 SVGAGI, per germline. CDR3 amino acids: CASSSNPGVGGIQYF. CDR3 nucleotide sequence: TGTGCCAGCAGTAGTAACCCAGGGGTAGGAGGCATTCAGTACTTC.

This clonotype was seen many times. This rearrangement joins TRBV4-2 to TRBJ2-1; D gene uncertain. Trimming shortened V by 1 base and J by 5 bases, and 12 bases separated the two germline ends. This CDR3 is 15 amino acids long. Germline V lookup: CDR1 LGHNA, CDR2 YNFKEQ. CDR3 in amino acids: CASSQGGRNNNEQFF. Written as DNA, the CDR3 is TGTGCCAGCAGCCAAGGGGGTAGGAATAACAATGAGCAGTTCTTC.

This clonotype came up many times. The chain is built from TRBV7-2 and TRBJ1-4, with TRBD1 matching 7 bases. The CDR3 loop spans 15 amino acids. CDR1 and CDR2 (germline): SGHTA, FQGNSA. With V trimmed by 5 bases and J by 6 bases, 9 bases remained unmatched. The CDR3 is CASSPYRGGDEKLFF. The CDR3 nucleotides are TGTGCCAGCAGCCCCTACAGGGGAGGGGATGAAAAACTGTTTTTT. Full variable domain (rest looked up from reference TRBV7-2 and TRBJ1-4): GAGVSQSPSNKVTEKGKDVELRCDPISGHTALYWYRQSLGQGLEFLIYFQGNSAPDKSGLPSDRFSAERTGGSVSTLTIQRTQQEDSAVYLCASSPYRGGDEKLFFGSGTQLSVL.

Ten or more counts support this clonotype. The chain uses TRBV5-6 and TRBJ2-7, with 10 bases aligning to TRBD2. Germline V gene lookup returns CDR1 SGHDT and CDR2 YYEEEE. This CDR3 has 15 residues. The V and J ends lost 0 bases and 4 bases, in that order; junction bases with no gene match: 4. The CDR3 DNA follows: TGTGCCAGCAGCTTGGAACTAGCGGGGCCTTACGAGCAGTACTTC. Protein: CASSLELAGPYEQYF.

This clonotype showed up many times. The chain carries TRBV28 and TRBJ1-2; tentatively, D is TRBD1 (5 bases). The V end was cut by 7 bases, the J end by 2 bases, with 17 bases between. There are 15 residues in the CDR3. Germline CDR1 reads MDHEN; CDR2 reads SYDVKM. This CDR3 is CASTLTQGNNYGYTF. Here the CDR3 DNA reads TGTGCCAGCACCCTGACCCAGGGAAACAACTATGGCTACACCTTC.

There are many counts of this clonotype. The junction differs from germline at one of its ends, possibly a read error. The chain carries TRBV6-5 and TRBJ2-7, with 8 bases lining up with TRBD1. CDR3 size: 13 residues. Germline CDR1 MNHEY, CDR2 SVGAGI. The CDR3 loop is CASSPLRGREQYF. Written as DNA, the CDR3 is TGTGCCAGCAGTCCCCTCAGGGGGCGAGAGCAGTACTTT.

This clonotype has at least ten counts. The CDR3 nucleotides are TGTGCCAGCAGTTACCCAGGGCGGGATACGCAGTATTTT. Its translation is CASSYPGRDTQYF. The chain employs TRBV6-2 or TRBV6-3 and TRBJ2-3, with D maybe TRBD1 (5 bases). Germline V gene data show CDR1 as MNHEY and CDR2 as SVGEGT. V was shortened by 2 bases and J by 6 bases, with 9 bases between the two germline ends. This CDR3 has 13 residues.

This clonotype appeared many times. V and J are TRBV5-1 and TRBJ2-4, with D possibly matching TRBD2 (5 bases). CDR1 and CDR2 (germline): SGHRS, YFSETQ. Trimming took 0 bases from V and 1 from J, leaving 11 bases between them. The CDR3 runs to 16 residues. The CDR3 spells CASSLGGSVAKNIQYF. The CDR3 DNA follows: TGCGCCAGCAGCTTGGGAGGGTCGGTGGCCAAAAACATTCAGTACTTC.

Many counts were recorded for this clonotype. The chain couples TRBV20-1 to TRBJ2-1; D ambiguous. The CDR3 runs to 11 residues. The germline CDR1 and CDR2 sequences are DFQATT and SNEGSKA (reference sequence). Trimming shortened V by 3 bases and J by 7 bases, and 7 bases separated the two germline ends. CDR3 in amino acids: CSASWVNEQFF. Written as DNA, the CDR3 is TGCAGTGCTAGCTGGGTAAATGAGCAGTTCTTC.

This clonotype was seen repeatedly, ten times or more. The chain uses TRBV11-3 and TRBJ2-1; 10 nucleotides match TRBD2. This CDR3 spans 16 amino acids. J lost 4 bases, V lost 5 bases, and 8 bases had no gene match. Germline V gene sequence: CDR1 SGHNT, CDR2 YENEEA. CDR3 in amino acids: CASSRAAGGLYNEQFF. Written as DNA, the CDR3 is TGTGCCAGCAGCCGTGCAGCGGGGGGGCTATACAATGAGCAGTTCTTC.

This clonotype was observed many times. The V gene is TRBV9, the J gene TRBJ2-6; 7 positions agree with TRBD1. The CDR3 extends over 13 amino acids. The V gene end was trimmed by 0 bases and the J gene end by 19 bases; junction bases not matched to a gene: 10. Germline values: CDR1 SGDLS, CDR2 YYNGEE. CDR3 amino acids: CASSVAERDSFTF. CDR3 nucleotide sequence: TGTGCCAGCAGCGTAGCTGAAAGGGACAGCTTTACTTTC. Filled out from reference TRBV9 and TRBJ2-6, the complete variable domain reads DSGVTQTPKHLITATGQRVTLRCSPRSGDLSVYWYQQSLDQGLQFLIQYYNGEERAKGNILERFSAQQFPDLHSELNLSSLELGDSALYFCASSVAERDSFTFGAGSRLTVL.

This clonotype was recorded at least ten times. The V call is TRBV5-6, the J call TRBJ2-4; D uncertain. Germline lookup yields CDR1 SGHDT and CDR2 YYEEEE. Trimming pared 0 bases from V and 8 bases from J, leaving 9 bases between. The CDR3 spans 13 residues. Here the CDR3 reads CASSLGSPDIQYF. DNA for the CDR3: TGTGCCAGCAGCTTGGGGTCTCCGGACATTCAGTACTTC.

This clonotype was seen repeatedly, ten times or more. This chain joins TRBV2 and TRBJ1-1, with 7 bases fitting TRBD1. Trimming at V came to 7 bases and at J to 10 bases, leaving 12 bases not matched to a gene. The germline V gene encodes CDR1 SNHLY and CDR2 FYNNEI. This CDR3 contains 13 residues. CDR3: CASTTAEGARAFF. CDR3 coding DNA: TGTGCCAGCACCACCGCCGAGGGGGCAAGAGCTTTCTTT. Drawing the rest from reference TRBV2 and TRBJ1-1, the complete variable domain is EPEVTQTPSHQVTQMGQEVILRCVPISNHLYFYWYRQILGQKVEFLVSFYNNEISEKSEIFDDQFSVERPDGSNFTLKIRSTKLEDSAMYFCASTTAEGARAFFGQGTRLTVV.

Concerning this clonotype: This sequence may be a read error, since a much larger clone differs from it by one base. The rearrangement joins TRBV7-9 to TRBJ2-3, with D perhaps matching TRBD1 or TRBD2 (5 bases each). The CDR3 consists of 15 residues. Germline lookup yields CDR1 SEHNR and CDR2 FQNEAQ (reference sequence). CDR3: CASSLSGTGTHTQYF. CDR3 sequence (DNA): TGTGCCAGCAGCTTATCGGGGACCGGCACACATACGCAGTATTTT.

The sample holds many counts of this clonotype. The CDR3: CSARLGGGIHSPLHF. The CDR3 bases are TGCAGTGCTAGATTGGGGGGGGGGATACATTCACCCCTCCACTTT. The chain recombines TRBV20-1 with TRBJ1-6, with D perhaps matching TRBD1 (5 bases). V shed 2 bases and J shed 8 bases, with 16 bases lying between them. Germline V gives CDR1 DFQATT, CDR2 SNEGSKA (reference sequence). This CDR3 contains 15 residues.

This clonotype was counted ten times or more. The chain is built from TRBV5-1 and TRBJ2-1; D remains ambiguous. This CDR3 has 13 amino acids. V was trimmed by 0 bases and J by 5 bases, leaving 6 bases between them. In germline, CDR1 is SGHRS, CDR2 YFSETQ. The CDR3 loop is CASSLGRNNEQFF. The CDR3 DNA follows: TGCGCCAGCAGCTTGGGAAGGAACAATGAGCAGTTCTTC.

Concerning this clonotype: Possible read error: a much larger clone is one base away. The chain employs TRBV7-2 and TRBJ2-7; 8 bases map to TRBD1. Germline CDR1 is SGHTA and CDR2 is FQGNSA. This CDR3 region has 15 residues. This CDR3 reads CSSSSPSRGLYEQYF. The CDR3 nucleotides read TGTTCCAGCAGCTCACCGTCCAGGGGGCTCTACGAGCAGTACTTC. Using reference TRBV7-2 and TRBJ2-7 for the parts outside the CDR3, the full variable domain is GAGVSQSPSNKVTEKGKDVELRCDPISGHTALYWYRQSLGQGLEFLIYFQGNSAPDKSGLPSDRFSAERTGGSVSTLTIQRTQQEDSAVYLCSSSSPSRGLYEQYFGPGTRLTVT.

A few counts support this clonotype. Its ends do not fully match the called genes, so a read error is possible. V gene TRBV24-1 combines with J gene TRBJ1-1; TRBD1 might be the D (6 bases). Germline V gene data show CDR1 as KGHDR and CDR2 as SFDVKD. The CDR3 is made up of 13 amino acids. Here the CDR3 reads CATSRGMNTEAVF. CDR3 bases: TGTGCCACCTCCAGGGGTATGAACACTGAAGCTGTCTTC.

This clonotype was picked up many times. The rearrangement links TRBV5-5 to TRBJ2-2, with D unclear. V gave up 1 base and J gave up 2 bases, with 12 bases separating them. The CDR3 is 16 amino acids. Germline CDR1 SGHKS, CDR2 YYEKEE (reference sequence). The CDR3 DNA reads TGTGCCAGCAGCTTGAAGTGGCCACCTAACACCGGGGAGCTGTTTTTT. Translating gives CASSLKWPPNTGELFF.

This clonotype has a count of ten or more. The chain links TRBV5-1 to TRBJ2-5; TRBD1 agrees at 8 bases. The CDR3 is made up of 16 amino acids. V gave up 1 base and J gave up 5 bases; unmatched junction bases: 10. Germline lookup yields CDR1 SGHRS and CDR2 YFSETQ. The CDR3 region is CASSLSNQGAGETQYF. The CDR3 DNA reads as TGCGCCAGCAGCTTGTCAAACCAGGGGGCAGGGGAGACCCAGTACTTC.

This clonotype has a handful of counts. The genes are TRBV20-1 and TRBJ2-7, with 9 bases identical to TRBD2. CDR3 length equals 14 residues. Trimming took 5 bases from V and 6 from J; bases not matched to a gene: 11. Germline V CDR1 and CDR2: DFQATT, SNEGSKA (reference sequence). CDR3 nucleotides: TGCAGTGCTGATCCTAGCGGGGCGGCCGGCGAGCAGTACTTC. Its protein product is CSADPSGAAGEQYF.

There are many counts of this clonotype. The rearrangement links TRBV20-1 to TRBJ2-3, with 7 nucleotides matching TRBD1. V trimming: 4 bases; J trimming: 4 bases; junction bases outside the gene matches: 14. There are 16 residues in the CDR3. The V gene's germline CDR1 is DFQATT and CDR2 SNEGSKA (reference sequence). As DNA, the CDR3 is TGCAGTGCTATTCACGACCGACAGGGAGTTTCAGATACGCAGTATTTT. Encoded protein: CSAIHDRQGVSDTQYF.

A note on this clonotype: A single base separates this from a much larger clone, so it may be a read error. The chain links TRBV5-1 to TRBJ2-3, with 8 bases aligning to TRBD2. The germline gives CDR1 SGHRS, CDR2 YFSETQ. The V segment lost 4 bases and the J segment 2 bases; nucleotides outside the gene matches: 12. This CDR3 region has 17 residues. CDR3: CASSIRAGATYTDTQYF. The CDR3 DNA is TGCGCCAGCAGCATTAGAGCGGGGGCTACTTACACAGATACGCAGTATTTT.